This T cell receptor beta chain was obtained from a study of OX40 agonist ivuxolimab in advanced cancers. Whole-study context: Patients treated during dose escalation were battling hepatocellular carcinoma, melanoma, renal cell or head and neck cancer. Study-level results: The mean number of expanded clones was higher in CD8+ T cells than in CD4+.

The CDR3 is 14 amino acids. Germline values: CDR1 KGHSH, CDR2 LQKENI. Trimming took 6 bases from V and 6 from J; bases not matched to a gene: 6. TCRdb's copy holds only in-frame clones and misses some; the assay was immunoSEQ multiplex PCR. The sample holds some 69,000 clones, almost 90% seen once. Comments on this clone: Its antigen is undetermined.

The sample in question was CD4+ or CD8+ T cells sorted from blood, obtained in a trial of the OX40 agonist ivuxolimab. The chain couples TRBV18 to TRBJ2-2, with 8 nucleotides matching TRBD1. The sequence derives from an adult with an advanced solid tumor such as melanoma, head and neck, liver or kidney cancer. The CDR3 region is CASSKDRVAGELFF. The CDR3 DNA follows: TGTGCCAGCTCTAAGGACAGGGTGGCCGGGGAGCTGTTTTTT.